The 17 T cell receptor beta chains listed next were all sequenced from one sample in a study of response to subunit inactivated influenza vaccine (dated by TCRdb to 2017 to 2018). Libraries came from RT-PCR. Data came from an Illumina HiSeq 2500. TCRdb handled the public reads itself, with Q25 trimming in fastp and clone calling in MiXCR, and kept productive beta chains. Rows merge per CDR3 protein into single entries with the most common DNA and genes. In this sample the table shows about 520,000 distinct CDR3 sequences, 6.5% to 8% of which occur a single time. Less than 15% of the sample is in the top ten clones. This specimen was PBMCs from blood, taken about 23 months after vaccination. The receptors come from a man between 50 and 75 years old who received an inactivated influenza vaccine. Donor details come from another sample of the same person, matched by shared clones.

In this sample, this clonotype turned up a few times. The chain carries TRBV6-2 or TRBV6-3 and TRBJ2-3; TRBD2 matches at 12 bases. The CDR3 covers 16 residues. Germline V lookup: CDR1 MNHEY, CDR2 SVGEGT. J was trimmed by 1 base and V by 5 bases; bases with no gene match: 4. The CDR3 loop is CASSKGLAGRTDTQYF. The CDR3 coding sequence is TGTGCCAGCAGTAAAGGACTAGCGGGGCGCACAGATACGCAGTATTTT.

The V call is TRBV6-4, the J call TRBJ2-3; 7 nucleotides line up with TRBD2. Looked up from germline, CDR1 is MRHNA and CDR2 is SNTAGT. The CDR3 spans 15 residues. After removal of 2 bases from V and 1 base from J, the junction contained 3 bases not matched to a gene. Here the CDR3 reads CASSDGTTGTDTQYF. Written as DNA, the CDR3 is TGTGCCAGCAGTGACGGGACTACAGGCACAGATACGCAGTATTTT.

This clonotype was observed at least ten times. The chain has TRBV6-2 or TRBV6-3 and TRBJ1-1; TRBD1 aligns across 7 bases. CDR1 is MNHEY, CDR2 SVGEGT, per germline. V dropped 6 bases and J dropped 2; count of bases not matched to a gene: 6. The CDR3 is made up of 14 amino acids. The CDR3 here is CASRTGVGNTEAFF. DNA for the CDR3: TGTGCCAGCAGAACAGGGGTTGGCAACACTGAAGCTTTCTTT.

CDR3 sequence: CASSGSGSEETQYF. The DNA for the CDR3 is TGCGCCAGCAGCGGGAGCGGGAGCGAAGAGACCCAGTACTTC. The chain employs TRBV5-1 and TRBJ2-5, with TRBD2 matching over 8 bases. V was clipped by 4 bases and J by 3 bases; unmatched bases: 5. CDR3 size: 14 residues. The germline gives CDR1 SGHRS, CDR2 YFSETQ.

This clonotype showed up just a few times. The genes are TRBV20-1 and TRBJ1-2, with D perhaps matching TRBD1 (6 bases). CDR3 length equals 15 residues. The V end lost 1 base, the J end lost 4 bases, and 16 bases lay between the germline ends. Germline values: CDR1 DFQATT, CDR2 SNEGSKA (reference sequence). The CDR3 DNA sequence: TGCAGTGCTAGAGCACTGGCAGGGGATACCTATGGCTACACCTTC. As protein: CSARALAGDTYGYTF.

The sample holds a few counts of this clonotype. This chain uses TRBV5-6 with TRBJ2-1; D ambiguous. The CDR3 is made up of 12 amino acids. V was clipped by 4 bases and J by 5 bases, with 7 bases between them. The V gene's germline CDR1 is SGHDT and CDR2 YYEEEE. CDR3 region: CASSRGHNEQFF. In nucleotides, the CDR3 is TGTGCCAGCAGCCGCGGCCACAATGAGCAGTTCTTC. The variable domain in full, completed from reference TRBV5-6 and TRBJ2-1, reads DAGVTQSPTHLIKTRGQQVTLRCSPKSGHDTVSWYQQALGQGPQFIFQYYEEEERQRGNFPDRFSGHQFPNYSSELNVNALLLGDSALYLCASSRGHNEQFFGPGTRLTVL.

Comment on this clonotype: A much bigger clone sits one base away, suggesting this may be a read error. J is TRBJ2-2 and V is TRBV12-3 or TRBV12-4, with TRBD1 matching over 7 bases. CDR3 length: 14 amino acids. Here the CDR3 reads CARRGGANTGELFF. CDR3 sequence (DNA): TGTGCCCGCAGAGGGGGCGCGAACACCGGGGAGCTGTTTTTT.

V and J are TRBV20-1 and TRBJ1-2; the match to TRBD1 covers 9 bases. This CDR3 has 13 amino acids. The V and J ends lost 6 bases and 4 bases, in that order; junction bases with no gene match: 6. Germline assignment: CDR1 DFQATT and CDR2 SNEGSKA (reference sequence). CDR3 residues: CSAVGDRAYGYTF. The DNA for the CDR3 is TGCAGTGCGGTCGGGGACAGGGCCTATGGCTACACCTTC.

This clonotype was counted a few times. The chain has TRBV18 and TRBJ2-5; possible D gene TRBD1, 6 bases. The V and J ends lost 6 bases and 3 bases respectively, with 17 bases between them. The V gene's germline CDR1 is KGHSH and CDR2 LQKENI. The CDR3 has 15 residues. CDR3 nucleotides: TGTGCCAGCTCCCCAGGGGCCTACAGGGAAGAGACCCAGTACTTC. It yields the protein CASSPGAYREETQYF. Filled out from reference TRBV18 and TRBJ2-5, the complete variable domain reads NAGVMQNPRHLVRRRGQEARLRCSPMKGHSHVYWYRQLPEEGLKFMVYLQKENIIDESGMPKERFSAEFPKEGPSILRIQQVVRGDSAAYFCASSPGAYREETQYFGPGTRLLVL.

In its sample, this clonotype was seen a few times. The CDR3 region is CASSPDRVVSQPQHF. The CDR3 nucleotides read TGTGCCAGCAGTCCGGACAGGGTCGTGAGTCAGCCCCAGCATTTT. This chain uses TRBV6-1 with TRBJ1-5; 8 nucleotides match TRBD1. CDR1 is MNHNS, CDR2 SASEGT, per germline. V shed 5 bases, J shed 6 bases, and the junction held 9 bases outside the gene matches. This CDR3 has 15 residues.

This clonotype was seen a few times. This sequence joins TRBV18 and TRBJ2-1; 12 bases align to TRBD2. J lost 9 bases, V lost 5 bases, and 5 bases had no gene match. From germline, CDR1 is KGHSH and CDR2 LQKENI. The CDR3 is made up of 14 amino acids. The CDR3 loop reads CASSGLAGLVEQFF. CDR3 DNA: TGTGCCAGCTCAGGACTAGCGGGACTTGTTGAGCAGTTCTTC.

V and J are TRBV7-9 and TRBJ2-3, with D hard to call. Per germline, CDR1 SEHNR and CDR2 FQNEAQ (reference sequence). The CDR3 is made up of 15 amino acids. The V gene lost 6 bases and the J gene lost 2 bases, with 15 bases spanning the gap. CDR3 in DNA: TGTGCCAGCAGATTGGTAGGGATGATCACAGATACGCAGTATTTT. Protein: CASRLVGMITDTQYF.

This clonotype came up a few times. V gene TRBV11-1 combines with J gene TRBJ1-6; 8 bases are shared with TRBD1. The CDR3 covers 18 residues. The ends lost 3 bases at V and 4 bases at J; junction bases unmatched: 11. CDR1 is SGHAT and CDR2 is FQDESV in the germline V gene (reference sequence). In DNA form, the CDR3 reads TGTGCCAGCAGCTTTCGGACAGGGACGGTCCCGTATAATTCACCCCTCCACTTT. Translation: CASSFRTGTVPYNSPLHF.

This clonotype showed up just a few times. The chain joins TRBV6-2 or TRBV6-3 to TRBJ2-7; D uncertain. V was clipped by 5 bases and J by 2 bases, with 19 bases between them. The CDR3 is made up of 16 amino acids. The germline V gene encodes CDR1 MNHEY and CDR2 SVGEGT. CDR3 in DNA: TGTGCCAGCAGTAGCCCCGGTGTCGGCCTAACCTACGAGCAGTACTTC. Protein: CASSSPGVGLTYEQYF.

This clonotype has at least ten counts. Written as DNA, the CDR3 is TGTGCCAGCAGCAGGGGACCGACGAATGAAAAACTGTTTTTT. Translated, it gives CASSRGPTNEKLFF. The chain has TRBV7-2 and TRBJ1-4; a possible D gene is TRBD1 (5 bases). CDR3 length: 14 residues. Germline lookup yields CDR1 SGHTA and CDR2 FQGNSA. V was shortened by 5 bases and J by 5 bases, with 12 bases between the two germline ends.

The sample holds many counts of this clonotype. The chain joins TRBV4-1 to TRBJ1-2; no clear D gene. The CDR3 covers 15 residues. V was clipped by 0 bases and J by 2 bases, with 10 bases between them. From germline, CDR1 is MGHRA and CDR2 YSYEKL. CDR3: CASSQDGRQNYGYTF. The CDR3 DNA is TGCGCCAGCAGCCAAGATGGGCGGCAGAACTATGGCTACACCTTC.

This clonotype was observed at least ten times. V and J are TRBV4-1 and TRBJ2-4; 7 bases fit TRBD1. J gave up 7 bases and V 2 bases, and 5 bases lay outside the gene matches. CDR3 length: 14 residues. Germline V gene data show CDR1 as MGHRA and CDR2 as YSYEKL. DNA of the CDR3: TGCGCCAGCAGCCAACACGACAGGGCCAACATTCAGTACTTC. Translating gives CASSQHDRANIQYF.